Presented here are 21 T cell receptor beta chains from one specimen sequenced in a study of control samples from healthy donors and cancer patients. The table came from immunoSEQ multiplex PCR; TCRdb's copy has only in-frame clones and leaves some out. Of around 97,000 clones listed, roughly 90% are singletons. Material: PBMCs. These receptors were taken from a man aged 55 to 70 with lung cancer.

The chain links TRBV5-1 to TRBJ1-1; unclear D gene. The CDR3 runs to 15 residues. V gave up 1 base and J gave up 5 bases, with 15 bases separating them. Germline V gene lookup returns CDR1 SGHRS and CDR2 YFSETQ. In nucleotides, the CDR3 is TGCGCCAGCAGCTTGCGCCCTGCTGAGAGGACTGAAGCTTTCTTT. Residues: CASSLRPAERTEAFF.

The CDR3 spells CAWSVGQDLEAFF. The DNA for the CDR3 is TGTGCCTGGAGTGTTGGACAGGATCTTGAAGCTTTCTTT. The V call is TRBV30, the J call TRBJ1-1; 7 nucleotides align to TRBD1. The CDR3 runs 13 residues. V was pared by 0 bases and J by 7 bases, with 5 bases of the junction left unmatched. Germline V gene lookup returns CDR1 GTSNPN and CDR2 SVGIG (reference sequence).

The V and J genes are TRBV9 and TRBJ2-2; the D call may be TRBD1 or TRBD2 (6 bases each). Germline CDR1 reads SGDLS; CDR2 reads YYNGEE. Trimming removed 5 bases from V and 6 bases from J, with 14 bases in between. This CDR3 region has 14 residues. The CDR3 loop reads CASRIEGGAGELFF. The DNA for the CDR3 is TGTGCCAGCAGGATCGAGGGGGGAGCCGGGGAGCTGTTTTTT.

The chain couples TRBV11-2 to TRBJ2-4, with D unclear. Germline V lookup: CDR1 SGHAT, CDR2 FQNNGV. V was pared by 1 base and J by 4 bases, with 14 bases between. There are 16 residues in the CDR3. The CDR3 DNA follows: TGTGCCAGCAGCTTAGGTTTGGAAGGCAGGAAAAACATTCAGTACTTC. It codes for CASSLGLEGRKNIQYF.

V and J are TRBV11-3 and TRBJ2-1; the match to TRBD1 covers 8 bases. This CDR3 has 15 residues. Germline V gives CDR1 SGHNT, CDR2 YENEEA. Trimming removed 5 bases from V and 6 bases from J; junction bases left unmatched: 9. The CDR3 protein is CASSPSTGGFNEQFF. In DNA, the CDR3 is TGTGCCAGCAGCCCATCTACAGGGGGTTTCAATGAGCAGTTCTTC.

The rearrangement links TRBV19 to TRBJ1-5, with D perhaps TRBD1 (6 bases). The CDR3 is made up of 16 amino acids. The V gene's germline CDR1 is LNHDA and CDR2 SQIVND (reference sequence). V lost 5 bases, J lost 5 bases, and 19 bases lay in between. The CDR3 here is CASSRKQGRLDQPQHF. In DNA form, the CDR3 reads TGTGCCAGTAGTCGGAAGCAGGGGCGATTGGATCAGCCCCAGCATTTT.

This chain connects TRBV14 to TRBJ2-3; D is possibly TRBD2 (5 bases). Germline V gene data show CDR1 as SGHDN and CDR2 as FVKESK. This CDR3 is 16 amino acids long. Trimming cost V 1 base and J 1 base, with 12 bases left between them. The DNA for the CDR3 is TGTGCCAGCAGCCAAGGTCAGCGGACCCGCACAGATACGCAGTATTTT. Translation gives CASSQGQRTRTDTQYF. Supplemented by reference TRBV14 and TRBJ2-3, the full variable domain reads EAGVTQFPSHSVIEKGQTVTLRCDPISGHDNLYWYRRVMGKEIKFLLHFVKESKQDESGMPNNRFLAERTGGTYSTLKVQPAELEDSGVYFCASSQGQRTRTDTQYFGPGTRLTVL.

The J gene is TRBJ1-2, the V gene TRBV11-3; D possibly corresponds to TRBD1 (6 bases). CDR3 length: 15 residues. Germline values: CDR1 SGHNT, CDR2 YENEEA. V was clipped by 8 bases and J by 1 base, with 17 bases between them. The chain's CDR3 is CASGEGGHVNYGYTF. The CDR3 bases are TGTGCCAGCGGAGAGGGGGGACACGTTAACTATGGCTACACCTTC.

The chain uses TRBV29-1 and TRBJ2-4; D remains unclear. This CDR3 has 18 residues. Looked up from germline, CDR1 is SQVTM and CDR2 is ANQGSEA. The ends were cut back, 0 bases at V and 1 base at J, with 19 bases in the middle. CDR3 region: CSVEDRVWGRAAKNIQYF. In DNA form, the CDR3 reads TGCAGCGTTGAAGATCGGGTGTGGGGAAGGGCGGCCAAAAACATTCAGTACTTC.

CDR3 residues: CASSFRQDPNTGELFF. CDR3 DNA: TGTGCCAGCAGCTTTAGACAGGACCCGAACACCGGGGAGCTGTTTTTT. The V gene is TRBV11-3, the J gene TRBJ2-2; D might be TRBD1 (6 bases). V lost 3 bases and J lost 0, with 11 bases in between. The V gene's germline CDR1 is SGHNT and CDR2 YENEEA. This CDR3 spans 16 amino acids.

This sequence joins TRBV9 and TRBJ2-1; TRBD2 is a possible D gene (5 bases). The CDR3 loop spans 15 amino acids. Germline loops: CDR1 SGDLS, CDR2 YYNGEE. Trimming pared 6 bases from V and 4 bases from J, leaving 17 bases between. CDR3 sequence reads: CASTLGAENYNEQFF. In DNA, the CDR3 is TGTGCCAGCACCTTAGGAGCGGAGAATTACAATGAGCAGTTCTTC.

This chain connects TRBV9 to TRBJ2-5, with TRBD2 matching 8 bases. CDR3 length equals 16 residues. V lost 0 bases, J lost 5 bases, and 9 bases stayed unmatched. Germline CDR1 reads SGDLS; CDR2 reads YYNGEE. Here the CDR3 reads CASSVGAAGVGETQYF. The DNA for the CDR3 is TGTGCCAGCAGCGTAGGGGCAGCGGGGGTAGGGGAGACCCAGTACTTC.

CDR3 DNA: TGCAGCACCCGACAGGGAATGCTTGCAGATACGCAGTATTTT. Protein product: CSTRQGMLADTQYF. V usage is TRBV29-1 and J usage is TRBJ2-3; 7 bases line up with TRBD1. The CDR3 has 14 residues. Trimming cost V 8 bases and J 4 bases; bases outside gene matches: 12. Germline V lookup: CDR1 SQVTM, CDR2 ANQGSEA.

The chain recombines TRBV6-6 with TRBJ1-3, with D maybe TRBD1 (6 bases). The CDR3 contains 17 residues. The V gene's germline CDR1 is MNHNY and CDR2 SVGAGI (reference sequence). The V and J ends lost 5 bases and 1 base respectively, with 18 bases between them. DNA of the CDR3: TGTGCCAGCAGTCTAAATTGGCTACAGGGATCTGGAAACACCATATATTTT. This gives the protein CASSLNWLQGSGNTIYF.

The gene calls are TRBV6-5 and TRBJ1-2; tentative D call: TRBD1 (6 bases). The V end lost 6 bases, the J end lost 4 bases, and 12 bases lay between the germline ends. The CDR3 consists of 13 residues. Per the germline V gene, CDR1 is MNHEY and CDR2 is SVGAGI. CDR3 DNA: TGTGCCAGCAGCCCCGGGACAAGCTATGGCTACACCTTC. The encoded protein is CASSPGTSYGYTF.

This clone came up a few times. This rearrangement joins TRBV30 to TRBJ2-3; 7 bases line up with TRBD2. V shed 0 bases and J 1 base; nucleotides not matched to a gene: 13. The CDR3 consists of 18 residues. The germline gives CDR1 GTSNPN, CDR2 SVGIG (reference sequence). The CDR3 protein is CAWSVWGGSGARTDTQYF. CDR3 nucleotides: TGTGCCTGGAGTGTATGGGGCGGCAGCGGGGCACGCACAGATACGCAGTATTTT.

This sequence joins TRBV29-1 and TRBJ2-6, with TRBD1 identical over 7 bases. The length of the CDR3 is 17 residues. The germline CDR1 and CDR2 sequences are SQVTM and ANQGSEA. The V and J ends lost 4 bases and 3 bases, in that order; junction bases with no gene match: 12. DNA of the CDR3: TGCAGCGTTGCACAGGGGTTCCAACCGGGTGGGGCCAACGTCCTGACTTTC. It yields the protein CSVAQGFQPGGANVLTF.

This clone was recorded a few times. CDR3 nucleotide sequence: TGTGCCAGCAGCCCCGGGACTGATACCTACGAGCAGTACTTC. Translating it yields CASSPGTDTYEQYF. V and J are TRBV7-9 and TRBJ2-7; D might be TRBD2 (6 bases). The germline V and J ends were trimmed by 5 bases and 2 bases, with 13 bases remaining between them. The CDR3 length is 14 residues. Per the germline V gene, CDR1 is SEHNR and CDR2 is FQNEAQ (reference sequence).

The chain has TRBV10-1 and TRBJ1-1; possibly TRBD1 for D (6 bases). Germline V lookup: CDR1 WNHNN, CDR2 SYGVQD (reference sequence). This CDR3 spans 15 amino acids. Trimming stripped 3 bases from V and 1 base from J, with 12 bases between. The CDR3 loop is CASSDHGTRNTEAFF. CDR3 coding DNA: TGCGCCAGCAGTGATCACGGGACAAGGAACACTGAAGCTTTCTTT.

This chain joins TRBV18 and TRBJ2-5; the D is unclear. Germline values: CDR1 KGHSH, CDR2 LQKENI. The CDR3 is 11 residues long. V was cut by 3 bases and J by 2 bases, with 1 base left in between. The CDR3 here is CASSPQETQYF. The CDR3 region has the DNA TGTGCCAGCTCACCGCAAGAGACCCAGTACTTC. The whole variable domain, remainder taken from reference TRBV18 and TRBJ2-5, is NAGVMQNPRHLVRRRGQEARLRCSPMKGHSHVYWYRQLPEEGLKFMVYLQKENIIDESGMPKERFSAEFPKEGPSILRIQQVVRGDSAAYFCASSPQETQYFGPGTRLLVL.

V gene TRBV7-8 combines with J gene TRBJ2-6; D gene unclear. This CDR3 is built from 18 residues. Trimming took off 2 bases at V and 0 bases at J, with 14 bases between the two ends. CDR1 SGHVS and CDR2 FQNEAQ come from the germline V gene. CDR3 residues: CASSLRPGPTSGANVLTF. The CDR3 DNA reads as TGTGCCAGCAGCTTAAGGCCAGGCCCCACCTCTGGGGCCAACGTCCTGACTTTC.